This TCR beta chain was recovered during a study of CD8 T cells in Susac syndrome. In the study overall: Sequenced Susac syndrome patients included five or six with active disease and about 8 who were in remission.

The CDR3 spans 15 residues. CDR1 and CDR2 (germline): SGHDT, YYEEEE. Unmatched junction bases numbered 3, after V lost 3 bases and J lost 2 bases. Sequencing of TCR beta was carried out in blood CD8+ and CD4+ T cells. The RNA, roughly 0.45 to 1 ug, was put through reverse transcription using random hexamers. Amplification of the TCR beta CDR3 was carried out by immunoSEQ multiplex PCR, which spanned a total of 54 Vbeta and 13 Jbeta segments. One entry per CDR3 protein results from TCRdb running MiXCR on the immunoSEQ multiplex PCR reads. The table records 70,000 to 100,000 distinct CDR3 sequences, 90% to 97% of them present only once.

The sequencing sample was made of CD8+ T cells from PBMCs. The V gene is TRBV5-6, the J gene TRBJ2-3, with 10 bases identical to TRBD1. The clonotype originates from a human donor with Susac syndrome. DNA of the CDR3: TGTGCCAGCAGCTGGGGACAGGGGTCCACAGATACGCAGTATTTT. Its translation is CASSWGQGSTDTQYF.